Presented here are 28 T cell receptor beta chains from one specimen sequenced in a study of graft-versus-host responses after intestinal transplantation. The antigens of these receptors remain unknown. Produced via immunoSEQ multiplex PCR; TCRdb's table is partial and in-frame only. The data contain tens of thousands of clones, roughly nine tenths of them singletons. This material consisted of unstimulated CD4+ T cells sorted from spleen or lymph node cells, taken before intestinal transplant. The receptors shown here come from a human donor who received an intestinal transplant.

This chain links TRBV6-5 with TRBJ2-3; a possible D gene is TRBD1 (7 bases). The CDR3 has 13 amino acids. V gave up 7 bases and J gave up 6 bases, with 14 bases separating them. Germline lookup yields CDR1 MNHEY and CDR2 SVGAGI. The CDR3 DNA sequence: TGTGCCAGCACCCAGGGGGGACGCGATACGCAGTATTTT. Translating gives CASTQGGRDTQYF.

The CDR3 DNA reads TGTGCCTGGAGTGACAGGATGGGAACCTATGGCTACACCTTC. This sequence encodes CAWSDRMGTYGYTF. The V gene is TRBV30, the J gene TRBJ1-2; maybe TRBD1 (5 bases). Deletions cut 1 base from V and 4 bases from J, with 13 bases between. CDR1 and CDR2 (germline): GTSNPN, SVGIG (reference sequence). The CDR3 is 14 amino acids.

This clone was counted a few times. This chain connects TRBV10-2 to TRBJ2-7; TRBD1 agrees at 8 bases. After removal of 6 bases from V and 3 bases from J, the junction contained 10 bases not matched to a gene. Germline CDR1 reads WSHSY; CDR2 reads SAAADI. The CDR3 is 15 amino acids. CDR3 amino acids: CASRSGQGSGYEQYF. The CDR3 region has the DNA TGCGCCAGCAGATCCGGACAGGGAAGCGGCTACGAGCAGTACTTC.

This clone was seen more than once but under ten times. V gene TRBV6-1 combines with J gene TRBJ1-2, with 10 bases matching TRBD1. Germline V CDR1 and CDR2: MNHNS, SASEGT. With 8 bases clipped from V and 5 bases from J, the junction kept 5 bases outside the gene matches. This CDR3 spans 13 amino acids. The chain's CDR3 is CASARDRGYGYTF. The CDR3 DNA sequence: TGTGCCAGCGCCCGGGACAGGGGATATGGCTACACCTTC.

Only one count was recorded for this clone. V is TRBV19 and J is TRBJ2-1, with D possibly matching TRBD2 (6 bases). The germline V gene has CDR1 LNHDA and CDR2 SQIVND (reference sequence). V was clipped by 7 bases and J by 0 bases, with 10 bases between them. The CDR3 covers 14 residues. This CDR3 is CASNRGTSYNEQFF. CDR3 bases: TGTGCCAGTAACCGGGGGACCTCCTACAATGAGCAGTTCTTC. Filled out from reference TRBV19 and TRBJ2-1, the complete variable domain reads DGGITQSPKYLFRKEGQNVTLSCEQNLNHDAMYWYRQDPGQGLRLIYYSQIVNDFQKGDIAEGYSVSREKKESFPLTVTSAQKNPTAFYLCASNRGTSYNEQFFGPGTRLTVL.

V usage is TRBV2 and J usage is TRBJ2-7; D may be TRBD1 (6 bases). There are 14 residues in the CDR3. CDR1 and CDR2 (germline): SNHLY, FYNNEI. V lost 6 bases and J lost 4, with 16 bases in between. The CDR3 coding sequence is TGTGCCAGCAGCGTTGACAGGTTCGGGTACGAGCAGTACTTC. This gives the protein CASSVDRFGYEQYF.

V usage is TRBV27 and J usage is TRBJ2-7; 8 bases fit TRBD1. In germline, CDR1 is MNHEY, CDR2 SMNVEV (reference sequence). Losses at the gene ends were 6 bases for V and 0 bases for J; bases not matched to a gene: 13. The CDR3 consists of 17 residues. The CDR3 DNA follows: TGTGCCAGCAGCACCACCCGGACAGGGAGATACTCCTACGAGCAGTACTTC. It codes for CASSTTRTGRYSYEQYF.

The chain joins TRBV9 to TRBJ1-2; possibly TRBD1 for D (5 bases). The V end lost 4 bases, the J end lost 2 bases, and 9 bases lay between the germline ends. The CDR3 spans 13 residues. Looked up from germline, CDR1 is SGDLS and CDR2 is YYNGEE. CDR3 in amino acids: CASSHGGNYGYTF. The CDR3 region has the DNA TGTGCCAGCAGCCACGGGGGAAACTATGGCTACACCTTC. Full variable domain (remainder filled in from reference TRBV9 and TRBJ1-2): DSGVTQTPKHLITATGQRVTLRCSPRSGDLSVYWYQQSLDQGLQFLIQYYNGEERAKGNILERFSAQQFPDLHSELNLSSLELGDSALYFCASSHGGNYGYTFGSGTRLTVV.

The V call is TRBV2, the J call TRBJ1-5; TRBD1 is a possible D gene (6 bases). The CDR3 covers 13 residues. Trimming took 3 bases from V and 4 from J, leaving 7 bases between them. Germline CDR1 and CDR2: SNHLY and FYNNEI. The CDR3 DNA reads as TGTGCCAGCAGTGAGGGGGCAAATCAGCCCCAGCATTTT. Its translation is CASSEGANQPQHF.

V usage is TRBV5-6 and J usage is TRBJ2-5; possibly TRBD1 for D (5 bases). The CDR3 contains 18 residues. Germline V gives CDR1 SGHDT, CDR2 YYEEEE. Deletions cut 5 bases from V and 2 bases from J, with 25 bases between. The CDR3 coding sequence is TGTGCCAGCAGTTCGTTTGGGGCAGGCACTTTATATCAAGAGACCCAGTACTTC. Its protein is CASSSFGAGTLYQETQYF.

The chain has TRBV23-1 and TRBJ2-5; D might be TRBD2 (6 bases). TRBV23-1 has ORF status, its function being uncertain. The CDR3 runs 17 residues. Deletions cut 8 bases from V and 2 bases from J, with 24 bases between. CDR3 loop: CASPQGGTGHKQETQYF. CDR3 bases: TGCGCCAGCCCCCAAGGAGGGACGGGTCATAAACAAGAGACCCAGTACTTC.

This clone was recorded a few times. The chain couples TRBV29-1 to TRBJ2-7; D is unclear. V was pared by 1 base and J by 2 bases, with 6 bases between. This CDR3 is 12 amino acids long. From germline, CDR1 is SQVTM and CDR2 ANQGSEA. The CDR3 region has the DNA TGCAGCGTTGAAGGGCAAACCTACGAGCAGTACTTC. Its protein is CSVEGQTYEQYF.

The chain uses TRBV5-3 and TRBJ1-2; perhaps TRBD1 as D (5 bases). TRBV5-3 carries the ORF label, with uncertain function. The V end lost 4 bases, the J end lost 1 base, and 20 bases lay between the germline ends. The CDR3 is made up of 17 amino acids. CDR3 sequence: CARSPLLTTDFNYGYTF. The DNA of the CDR3 is TGTGCCAGAAGCCCTCTCCTCACGACAGACTTTAACTATGGCTACACCTTC.

V is TRBV11-3 and J is TRBJ2-3; 12 bases are a match to TRBD2. The CDR3 has 16 amino acids. V shed 4 bases and J 5 bases; nucleotides not matched to a gene: 7. The germline V gene has CDR1 SGHNT and CDR2 YENEEA. For the CDR3, the DNA is TGTGCCAGCAGCTCTAGTCTAGCGGGGGGGATAGATACGCAGTATTTT. Translating it yields CASSSSLAGGIDTQYF. Full variable domain (missing parts from reference TRBV11-3 and TRBJ2-3): EAGVVQSPRYKIIEKKQPVAFWCNPISGHNTLYWYLQNLGQGPELLIRYENEEAVDDSQLPKDRFSAERLKGVDSTLKIQPAELGDSAVYLCASSSSLAGGIDTQYFGPGTRLTVL.

The V call is TRBV11-1, the J call TRBJ2-7; no definite D call. Germline CDR1 SGHAT, CDR2 FQDESV (reference sequence). The CDR3 totals 15 residues. V was pared by 5 bases and J by 2 bases, with 16 bases between. DNA for the CDR3: TGTGCCAGCAGCCGTGCTAGTCCATCCCCCTACGAGCAGTACTTC. Translating it yields CASSRASPSPYEQYF.

The chain links TRBV19 to TRBJ2-3; TRBD2 aligns across 8 bases. Trimming removed 7 bases from V and 4 bases from J; junction bases left unmatched: 7. CDR1 is LNHDA and CDR2 is SQIVND in the germline V gene (reference sequence). There are 14 residues in the CDR3. DNA of the CDR3: TGTGCCAGTAACGCCGGCGGGGGGCCAGATACGCAGTATTTT. This translates into CASNAGGGPDTQYF.

The rearrangement joins TRBV6-5 to TRBJ2-7; D uncertain. The CDR3 runs to 13 residues. Deletions cut 5 bases from V and 2 bases from J, with 10 bases between. Germline CDR1 and CDR2: MNHEY and SVGAGI. The CDR3 here is CASSRHTTYEQYF. The CDR3 DNA follows: TGTGCCAGCAGTCGGCACACTACCTACGAGCAGTACTTC.

V gene TRBV5-1 combines with J gene TRBJ1-1, with a possible D match to TRBD1 (5 bases). The V and J ends lost 0 bases and 0 bases respectively, with 9 bases between them. This CDR3 comprises 15 residues. The V gene's germline CDR1 is SGHRS and CDR2 YFSETQ. The CDR3 nucleotides are TGCGCCAGCAGCTTGGCGGACACCTTGAACACTGAAGCTTTCTTT. Translating it yields CASSLADTLNTEAFF.

The chain uses TRBV5-1 and TRBJ2-3; 7 nucleotides align to TRBD1. Germline assignment: CDR1 SGHRS and CDR2 YFSETQ. Trimming removed 4 bases from V and 6 bases from J; junction bases left unmatched: 8. The CDR3 sequence is 14 residues long. CDR3 coding DNA: TGCGCCAGCAGCGTCCCACAGGGGACGGATACGCAGTATTTT. Translation gives CASSVPQGTDTQYF.

Here the CDR3 DNA reads TGTGCCTGGAGAGCCCCGGGACTAGCGATTTCCTACGAGCAGTACTTC. It yields the protein CAWRAPGLAISYEQYF. The chain has TRBV30 and TRBJ2-7; 10 nucleotides align to TRBD2. Losses at the gene ends were 3 bases for V and 1 base for J; bases not matched to a gene: 9. This CDR3 region has 16 residues. In germline, CDR1 is GTSNPN, CDR2 SVGIG (reference sequence).

The chain combines TRBV27 with TRBJ1-1; 8 nucleotides align to TRBD1. The CDR3 is 14 amino acids. Germline CDR1 MNHEY, CDR2 SMNVEV (reference sequence). J gave up 1 base and V 2 bases, and 0 bases lay outside the gene matches. CDR3 in amino acids: CASSLQGANTEAFF. The CDR3 nucleotides are TGTGCCAGCAGTTTACAGGGGGCGAACACTGAAGCTTTCTTT.

The chain is built from TRBV6-5 and TRBJ2-2; 9 bases align to TRBD2. After removal of 4 bases from V and 4 bases from J, the junction contained 1 base not matched to a gene. The germline V gene encodes CDR1 MNHEY and CDR2 SVGAGI. The CDR3 length is 14 residues. In DNA form, the CDR3 reads TGTGCCAGCAGTTCGGGACTAGCCACCGGGGAGCTGTTTTTT. Its translation: CASSSGLATGELFF.

This clone has just one count. The gene calls are TRBV15 and TRBJ1-1, with D maybe TRBD1 (5 bases). Germline CDR1 is LNHNV and CDR2 is YYDKDF (reference sequence). The CDR3 covers 14 residues. Trimming took 5 bases from V and 1 from J, leaving 11 bases between them. For the CDR3, the DNA is TGTGCCACCAGCCGGAGGGGCGGGAACACTGAAGCTTTCTTT. Protein: CATSRRGGNTEAFF. The full variable domain, with the rest looked up from reference TRBV15 and TRBJ1-1, is DAMVIQNPRYQVTQFGKPVTLSCSQTLNHNVMYWYQQKSSQAPKLLFHYYDKDFNNEADTPDNFQSRRPNTSFCFLDIRSPGLGDTAMYLCATSRRGGNTEAFFGQGTRLTVV.

V is TRBV29-1 and J is TRBJ2-5, with a tentative D call TRBD2 (5 bases). Germline CDR1 and CDR2: SQVTM and ANQGSEA. Between the trimmed V and J ends, which lost 4 bases and 5 bases, there was a span of 23 bases. CDR3 size: 16 residues. The CDR3 sequence is CSVGGKKLTRVETQYF. The CDR3, as DNA: TGCAGCGTTGGAGGGAAAAAACTAACCCGCGTGGAGACCCAGTACTTC.

The rearrangement links TRBV9 to TRBJ2-3; D uncertain. This CDR3 has 16 residues. Deletions cut 2 bases from V and 2 bases from J, with 15 bases between. Germline CDR1 SGDLS, CDR2 YYNGEE. The CDR3 is CASSVLDPRLTDTQYF. CDR3 coding DNA: TGTGCCAGCAGCGTTCTGGATCCGCGGCTCACAGATACGCAGTATTTT.

Regarding this clone: The junction and the germline gene differ at one end; a read error may be behind it. The chain is built from TRBV5-6 and TRBJ2-1, with D hard to call. CDR3 length equals 13 residues. In germline, CDR1 is SGHDT, CDR2 YYEEEE. In nucleotides, the CDR3 is TGTGCCAGCAGCTTGATATCCTCCAATGAGCAGTTCTTC. Translating gives CASSLISSNEQFF. Together with reference TRBV5-6 and TRBJ2-1, the CDR3 gives the full variable domain: DAGVTQSPTHLIKTRGQQVTLRCSPKSGHDTVSWYQQALGQGPQFIFQYYEEEERQRGNFPDRFSGHQFPNYSSELNVNALLLGDSALYLCASSLISSNEQFFGPGTRLTVL.

The chain recombines TRBV2 with TRBJ2-7, with 8 bases lining up with TRBD1. Germline V gene lookup returns CDR1 SNHLY and CDR2 FYNNEI. The CDR3 is 13 residues long. DNA for the CDR3: TGTGCATGGAGCAGGACAGGGTCCTACGAGCAGTACTTC. It is translated as CAWSRTGSYEQYF.

The CDR3 reads CASSLITAGHQSGEQYF. DNA of the CDR3: TGCGCCAGCAGCCTTATCACTGCAGGACACCAAAGCGGGGAGCAGTACTTC. The chain has TRBV4-1 and TRBJ2-5; 7 positions match TRBD2. The CDR3 is 17 residues long. Germline V gene data show CDR1 as MGHRA and CDR2 as YSYEKL. The trim removed 4 bases at V and 11 bases at J, leaving 22 bases unmatched.